The clone carrying this TCR beta chain turned up a few times. What it binds is not known. Purity exceeded 98% in all sorted populations. Sequencing targeted expressed TCRB transcripts, as all isolated RNA had been reverse transcribed. Approximately 4 million reads on average were seen across naive, central memory and regulatory T cell samples. TCRdb's copy holds only in-frame clones and misses some; the assay was immunoSEQ multiplex PCR. Of about 660,000 clones listed, over 11% are singletons. The data were obtained in a study of beta chain features in type 1 diabetes. Study context: Roughly 98 million sorted cells were examined across all samples. The study's findings and limits: Insertions were fewer and deletions more numerous at VDJ junctions in type 1 diabetes patients. Among patients with Type 1 diabetes, TCRB CDR3s were moderately but significantly shorter in every one of the four CD4+ subsets.

Trimming left V 1 base short and J 1 base short, with 10 bases between. Germline V lookup: CDR1 MGHRA, CDR2 YSYEKL. CDR3 length: 15 residues. The material sequenced was naive CD4+ T cells from blood. The J gene is TRBJ1-2, the V gene TRBV4-1; tentatively, D is TRBD1 (5 bases). The TCR originated in a man between 18 and 35 years old with type 1 diabetes. In nucleotides, the CDR3 is TGCGCCAGCAGCCAAGTTCCAGGGTATAACTATGGCTACACCTTC. It is translated as CASSQVPGYNYGYTF.